This is a list of T cell receptor beta chains from one sample in a study of T cell changes during pregnancy in multiple sclerosis. Only in-frame clones appear in the TCRdb table, and some are missing; sequencing was by immunoSEQ multiplex PCR. The table records roughly 100,000 clones, 91% of them present only once. The sequencing used peripheral blood, collected before pregnancy. Source of these receptors: a female donor with multiple sclerosis, enrolled in a pregnancy study. CDR3s include the opening cysteine and the closing phenylalanine or tryptophan. The D gene is left open where the match is weak. For some rows the clone size is stated as once, few or many, or as a class when expanded; others skip it.

CDR3nt	CDR3aa	v_gene	j_gene	abundance	d_gene
TGTGCCAGCAGCCACCTCGGACAGTCAGATACGCAGTATTTT	CASSHLGQSDTQYF	TRBV14	TRBJ2-3	once	NA
TGTGCCTGGAGTGTAGGGAGCTCCTACGAGCAGTACTTC	CAWSVGSSYEQYF	TRBV30	TRBJ2-7	NA	NA
TGTGCCAGCTTAGGCGGGAGTGCCTACGAGCAGTACTTC	CASLGGSAYEQYF	TRBV18	TRBJ2-7	NA	TRBD2
TGTGCCAGCAGCCCGGGGACAGGGGCCTACGAGCAGTACTTC	CASSPGTGAYEQYF	TRBV5-6	TRBJ2-7	NA	TRBD1
TGTGCCAGCAGTTTTAGTACCGGGGAGCTGTTTTTT	CASSFSTGELFF	TRBV25-1	TRBJ2-2	once	NA
TGTGCCAGCAGTTTTGGTCAACTTAATTCACCCCTCCACTTT	CASSFGQLNSPLHF	TRBV27	TRBJ1-6	NA	NA
TGTGCCTGGAGTCTAATAGGACAGATCTATGGCTACACCTTC	CAWSLIGQIYGYTF	TRBV30	TRBJ1-2	NA	NA
TGTGCCAGCAGCTTGGGGAGAGGGGGCTATGGCTACACCTTC	CASSLGRGGYGYTF	TRBV7-6	TRBJ1-2	NA	NA
TGTGCCATCAGTGGAGGAGATTTTGACAGGGTCTATGGCTACACCTTC	CAISGGDFDRVYGYTF	TRBV10-3	TRBJ1-2	NA	TRBD1
TGTGCCATCAGTCCCGAGCAGGGTATTCGTGGCTACACCTTC	CAISPEQGIRGYTF	TRBV10-3	TRBJ1-2	NA	NA
TGTGCCAGCAGTTTAAACGGACAGAACACTGAAGCTTTCTTT	CASSLNGQNTEAFF	TRBV28	TRBJ1-1	NA	NA
TGTGCCAGCAGCTTAGTACCCGGGACAGGGGACAATGAGCAGTTCTTC	CASSLVPGTGDNEQFF	TRBV7-2	TRBJ2-1	NA	TRBD1
TGCGCCAGCAGCTTGGGAATCTGGAGGGGCGGCTATGGCTACACCTTC	CASSLGIWRGGYGYTF	TRBV5-1	TRBJ1-2	NA	NA
TGCGCCAGCAGCTTGGTTTCTCCTTCGGGCTACACCTTC	CASSLVSPSGYTF	TRBV5-1	TRBJ1-2	NA	NA
TGTGCCAGCAGCTTAAGGGGGGGGGTTAACAGTGAGCAGTTCTTC	CASSLRGGVNSEQFF	TRBV13	TRBJ2-1	NA	NA
TGCAGTATCAGGGGGAACACTGAAGCTTTCTTT	CSIRGNTEAFF	TRBV20-1	TRBJ1-1	NA	NA
TGCGCCAGCAGCCAGGTTACTTCGCAAGAGACCCAGTACTTC	CASSQVTSQETQYF	TRBV4-1	TRBJ2-5	NA	NA
TGCGCCAGCAGCTTGGCGGGGGGCACTGGAAACACCATATATTTT	CASSLAGGTGNTIYF	TRBV5-1	TRBJ1-3	NA	NA
TGCGCCAGCAGAGACTCGGCAGACACCATATATTTT	CASRDSADTIYF	TRBV5-1	TRBJ1-3	NA	NA
TGTGCCAGCAGCTTACGGACTCACACTGAAGCTTTCTTT	CASSLRTHTEAFF	TRBV5-5	TRBJ1-1	NA	NA
TGTGCCAGCAGCTTAGGGACAGGCAAAGAGACCCAGTACTTC	CASSLGTGKETQYF	TRBV5-8	TRBJ2-5	NA	TRBD1
TGTGCCATCCGCGCGGGATTAGCAGGTGATACGCAGTATTTT	CAIRAGLAGDTQYF	TRBV10-3	TRBJ2-3	NA	NA
TGTGCCAGTAGTATGGGGACAGGGGGGAGAGAGACCCAGTACTTC	CASSMGTGGRETQYF	TRBV19	TRBJ2-5	NA	TRBD1
TGTGCCAGCAGCTTAGGGGCTAGCGGGTTTCAAGAGACCCAGTACTTC	CASSLGASGFQETQYF	TRBV7-2	TRBJ2-5	NA	TRBD2
TGTGCCAGCAGCTTGTGGGGGGGCACAGATACGCAGTATTTT	CASSLWGGTDTQYF	TRBV7-2	TRBJ2-3	NA	NA
TGTGCCAGTTCCAGAAATAGCAATCAGCCCCAGCATTTT	CASSRNSNQPQHF	TRBV19	TRBJ1-5	once	NA
TGTGCCAGCAGTCAGATAACAGGGGACACCGGGGAGCTGTTTTTT	CASSQITGDTGELFF	TRBV27	TRBJ2-2	NA	TRBD1
TGTGCCAGCAGCTTATCGCGCGGGGGGTTAAAAAACATTCAGTACTTC	CASSLSRGGLKNIQYF	TRBV11-3	TRBJ2-4	once	TRBD2
TGTGCCTGGAGGGGCCAGGACGGGAACCGTGAACTGTTTTTT	CAWRGQDGNRELFF	TRBV30	TRBJ1-4	few	NA
TGCAGCGCTGGGACAGGGGAGGACGGGGAGCTGTTTTTT	CSAGTGEDGELFF	TRBV29-1	TRBJ2-2	NA	TRBD1
TGTGCCAGCAGCAAAGGACTAGCGGCCTACAATGAGCAGTTCTTC	CASSKGLAAYNEQFF	TRBV7-8	TRBJ2-1	NA	TRBD2
TGTGCCAGCAGCTTCAGACTAGCGGGATCCGGGGAGACCCAGTACTTC	CASSFRLAGSGETQYF	TRBV11-2	TRBJ2-5	NA	TRBD2
TGTGCCAGCAGCAGGACTAGCGGCACTCTCACAGATACGCAGTATTTT	CASSRTSGTLTDTQYF	TRBV7-3	TRBJ2-3	NA	TRBD2
TGTGCCAGCAGCCCGGCACAGGGGGCGAACGATTCACCCCTCCACTTT	CASSPAQGANDSPLHF	TRBV7-9	TRBJ1-6	NA	TRBD1
TGTGCCAGCAGCTTAGACCGGGGGACTCAGCCCCAGCATTTT	CASSLDRGTQPQHF	TRBV7-8	TRBJ1-5	few	NA
TGTGCCAGCAGTTTGAGGGATAGCAATCAGCCCCAGCATTTT	CASSLRDSNQPQHF	TRBV27	TRBJ1-5	NA	NA
TGTGCCAGCAGCCAAGAGACCACTAGCGGGGTTGTGCATGAGCAGTTCTTC	CASSQETTSGVVHEQFF	TRBV4-2	TRBJ2-1	NA	TRBD2
TGTGCCAGCCGAAGGACTAGCGGATTCACAGATACGCAGTATTTT	CASRRTSGFTDTQYF	TRBV2	TRBJ2-3	NA	TRBD2
TGCGCCAGCAGCCACGAGGGGGTTGTATCGGAGACCCAGTACTTC	CASSHEGVVSETQYF	TRBV4-1	TRBJ2-5	NA	NA
TGTGCCAGCAGTGGGAACAGGGGGTACCCCACAGATACGCAGTATTTT	CASSGNRGYPTDTQYF	TRBV27	TRBJ2-3	NA	TRBD1
TGTGCTAGTGGTTTGGTCCCTCCCAGCACAGATACGCAGTATTTT	CASGLVPPSTDTQYF	TRBV12-5	TRBJ2-3	NA	NA
TGTGCCAGCTCACCTCTTTCGCTACAGAGTTGCTCTGGAAACACCATATATTTT	CASSPLSLQSCSGNTIYF	TRBV18	TRBJ1-3	NA	NA
TGCGCCAGCAGTCAATCAGGGGGGGTAAATCAGCCCCAGCATTTT	CASSQSGGVNQPQHF	TRBV23-1	TRBJ1-5	NA	NA
TGTGCTAGCAGCTCAGCTAGCGGGAGGGCCGGCGATGAGCAGTTCTTC	CASSSASGRAGDEQFF	TRBV7-7	TRBJ2-1	NA	TRBD2
TGTGCCAGCAGCCGCGGACCCGGGACTAGCGGGGGGGCGGGCATTCAGTACTTC	CASSRGPGTSGGAGIQYF	TRBV7-2	TRBJ2-4	NA	TRBD2
TGTGCCAGCAGCTTGATCCCGGGGGGGGGCTCCTACGAGCAGTACTTC	CASSLIPGGGSYEQYF	TRBV5-4	TRBJ2-7	NA	TRBD2
TGTGCCTGGAGCCGGGACAGGGAGTCACCCCTCCACTTT	CAWSRDRESPLHF	TRBV30	TRBJ1-6	NA	TRBD1
TGTGCCAGCAGCTTAACTATCCAAGAGACCCAGTACTTC	CASSLTIQETQYF	TRBV6-6	TRBJ2-5	NA	NA
TGTGCCAGCGGGACAGGGGCCGAGCAGTACTTC	CASGTGAEQYF	TRBV6-5	TRBJ2-7	NA	TRBD1
TGTGCCAGCAGATATGGTCAGGCCGGGGAGCTGTTTTTT	CASRYGQAGELFF	TRBV4-2	TRBJ2-2	NA	NA
TGTGCCAGCAGCCTCAAAAACATTCAGTACTTC	CASSLKNIQYF	TRBV7-2	TRBJ2-4	NA	NA
TGCGCCAGCAGCCCGGGACTAGCGGGGAACAATGAGCAGTTCTTC	CASSPGLAGNNEQFF	TRBV5-1	TRBJ2-1	NA	TRBD2
TGTGCCAGCAGTAAAGGGGGGGGCAGGGTAACAGATACGCAGTATTTT	CASSKGGGRVTDTQYF	TRBV2	TRBJ2-3	once	NA
TGTGCCAGCACTACGGACAGAGATCAGCCCCAGCATTTT	CASTTDRDQPQHF	TRBV7-9	TRBJ1-5	once	NA
TGTGCCAGCAGGAACAGGGGGCTCTACAATGAGCAGTTCTTC	CASRNRGLYNEQFF	TRBV2	TRBJ2-1	NA	TRBD1